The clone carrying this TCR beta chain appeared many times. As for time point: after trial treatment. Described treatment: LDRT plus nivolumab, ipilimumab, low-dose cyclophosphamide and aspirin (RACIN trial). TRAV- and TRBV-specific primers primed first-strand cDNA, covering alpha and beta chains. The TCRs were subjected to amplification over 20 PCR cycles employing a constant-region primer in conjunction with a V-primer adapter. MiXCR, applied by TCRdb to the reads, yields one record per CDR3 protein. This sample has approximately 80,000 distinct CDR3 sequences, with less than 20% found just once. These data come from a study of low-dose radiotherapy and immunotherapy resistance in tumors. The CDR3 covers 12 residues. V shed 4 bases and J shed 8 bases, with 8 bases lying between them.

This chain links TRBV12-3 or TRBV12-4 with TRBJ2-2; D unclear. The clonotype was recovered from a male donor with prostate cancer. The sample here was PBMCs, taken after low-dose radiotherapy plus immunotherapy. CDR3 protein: CASSSGLGELFF. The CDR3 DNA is TGTGCCAGCAGTTCCGGTTTAGGGGAGCTGTTTTTT.